Here is one T cell receptor (beta chain) with its context. Its antigen is not known. Deletions cut 2 bases from V and 7 bases from J, with 5 bases between. The CDR3 has 12 residues. CDR1 and CDR2 (germline): MNHEY, SVGAGI. Here immunoSEQ multiplex PCR was the method, and the copy in TCRdb shows in-frame clones only, minus some. The repertoire holds about 81,000 clones, around 84% seen once, with approximately 7% in the top ten. The entry originates in a study of OX40 agonist ivuxolimab in advanced cancers. Study conclusions and caveats: Mean expanded clone counts were higher in CD8+ than CD4+ T cells. Some patients without response likewise showed low normalized clonal expansion. Dosing at 0.1 to 3.0 mg/kg was accompanied by clonal expansion of CD4+ and CD8+ blood T cells by week 6.

This rearrangement joins TRBV6-5 to TRBJ2-2, with D maybe TRBD2 (5 bases). The sample consisted of CD4+ or CD8+ T cells sorted from blood, taken in a trial of the OX40 agonist ivuxolimab. The source of this sequence is an adult with an advanced solid tumor such as melanoma, head and neck, liver or kidney cancer. The CDR3, as DNA: TGTGCCAGCAGTTACGGGAGCGGGGAGCTGTTTTTT. Its translation is CASSYGSGELFF.